These 7 T cell receptor beta chains were sequenced from one sample in a study of T cell responses to AZD1222 COVID-19 vaccine. Method: immunoSEQ multiplex PCR; TCRdb's copy keeps in-frame clones and lacks some. Counted here are more than 150,000 clones, less than 95% occurring once; the ten biggest clones make up about 0.6%. The source was peripheral blood, collected on day 0 of AZD1222 vaccination. These receptors came from an adult in good health.

This chain uses TRBV30 with TRBJ1-5; D not certain. Germline loops: CDR1 GTSNPN, CDR2 SVGIG (reference sequence). The V end was cut by 7 bases, the J end by 5 bases, with 21 bases between. CDR3 length equals 15 residues. The CDR3 DNA reads as TGTGCCTACTCACAAAAGGGCAGCTACTATCAGCCCCAGCATTTT. It translates to CAYSQKGSYYQPQHF. Complete variable domain (other parts from reference TRBV30 and TRBJ1-5): SQTIHQWPATLVQPVGSPLSLECTVEGTSNPNLYWYRQAAGRGLQLLFYSVGIGQISSEVPQNLSASRPQDRQFILSSKKLLLSDSGFYLCAYSQKGSYYQPQHFGDGTRLSIL.

CDR3 sequence reads: CASKAGDTQYF. The CDR3 DNA reads as TGTGCCAGTAAAGCAGGGGATACGCAGTATTTT. The chain couples TRBV19 to TRBJ2-3; tentative D call: TRBD1 (5 bases). Trimming left V 7 bases short and J 6 bases short, with 8 bases between. Germline V gene data show CDR1 as LNHDA and CDR2 as SQIVND (reference sequence). CDR3 length: 11 amino acids.

This clone was found once. The V and J genes are TRBV7-6 and TRBJ1-2; D is uncertain. The V gene's germline CDR1 is SGHVS and CDR2 FNYEAQ. Trimming removed 4 bases at V and 6 bases at J, with 18 bases between. The CDR3 is 15 residues long. The CDR3 nucleotides are TGTGCCAGCAGCTCTGTTGTTGTCATGATGAATGGCTACACCTTC. Translating gives CASSSVVVMMNGYTF.

About this clone itself: The junction and the germline gene differ at one end; a read error may be behind it. The chain joins TRBV29-1 to TRBJ2-7, with D possibly being TRBD2 (6 bases). This CDR3 is built from 15 residues. Germline assignment: CDR1 SQVTM and CDR2 ANQGSEA. The CDR3 DNA reads as TGCAGCGTAGAAGGTACAAGCGGGCGCTCCTACGAGCAGTACTTC. This translates into CSVEGTSGRSYEQYF.

The chain joins TRBV6-5 to TRBJ1-3; D remains unclear. The CDR3 is 14 residues long. V was shortened by 11 bases and J by 0 bases, with 14 bases between the two germline ends. In germline, CDR1 is MNHEY, CDR2 SVGAGI. The CDR3 sequence is CAAMPGHSGNTIYF. In DNA form, the CDR3 reads TGTGCCGCGATGCCAGGTCACTCTGGAAACACCATATATTTT.

The chain recombines TRBV11-2 with TRBJ2-5; D gene ambiguous. V was trimmed by 2 bases and J by 4 bases, leaving 8 bases between them. The CDR3 is 13 amino acids. CDR1 and CDR2 from the germline V gene are SGHAT and FQNNGV. CDR3 protein: CASSLQSSETQYF. The CDR3 DNA follows: TGTGCCAGCAGCTTACAGAGTTCAGAGACCCAGTACTTC.

The genes are TRBV18 and TRBJ1-4; D remains ambiguous. This CDR3 spans 15 amino acids. Germline V CDR1 and CDR2: KGHSH, LQKENI. V was shortened by 3 bases and J by 5 bases, with 13 bases between the two germline ends. The chain's CDR3 is CASSPGRGRNEKLFF. The CDR3 DNA reads as TGTGCCAGCTCACCTGGGCGGGGTCGCAATGAAAAACTGTTTTTT. The variable domain in full, completed from reference TRBV18 and TRBJ1-4, reads NAGVMQNPRHLVRRRGQEARLRCSPMKGHSHVYWYRQLPEEGLKFMVYLQKENIIDESGMPKERFSAEFPKEGPSILRIQQVVRGDSAAYFCASSPGRGRNEKLFFGSGTQLSVL.